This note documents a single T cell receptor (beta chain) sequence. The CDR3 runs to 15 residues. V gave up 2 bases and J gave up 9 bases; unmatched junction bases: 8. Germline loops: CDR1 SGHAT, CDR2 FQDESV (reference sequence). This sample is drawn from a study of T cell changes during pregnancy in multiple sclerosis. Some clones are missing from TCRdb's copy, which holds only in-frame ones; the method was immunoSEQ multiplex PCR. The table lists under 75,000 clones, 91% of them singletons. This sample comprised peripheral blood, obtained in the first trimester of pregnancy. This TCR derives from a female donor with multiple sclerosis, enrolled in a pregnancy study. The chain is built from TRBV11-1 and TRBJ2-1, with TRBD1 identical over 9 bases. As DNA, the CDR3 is TGTGCCAGCAGCTTACATCAAGGACAGGGGCGTGAGCAGTTCTTC. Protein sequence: CASSLHQGQGREQFF.